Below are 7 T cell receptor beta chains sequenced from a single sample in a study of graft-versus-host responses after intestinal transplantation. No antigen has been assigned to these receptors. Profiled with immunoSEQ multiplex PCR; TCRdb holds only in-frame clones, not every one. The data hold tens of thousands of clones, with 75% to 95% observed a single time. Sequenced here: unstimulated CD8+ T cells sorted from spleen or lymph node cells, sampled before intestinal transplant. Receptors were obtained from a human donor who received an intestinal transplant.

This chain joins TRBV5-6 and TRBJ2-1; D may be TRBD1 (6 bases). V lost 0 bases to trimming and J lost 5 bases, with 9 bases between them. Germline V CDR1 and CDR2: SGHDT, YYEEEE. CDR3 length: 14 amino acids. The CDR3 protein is CASSLVQGNNEQFF. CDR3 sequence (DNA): TGTGCCAGCAGCTTGGTACAGGGTAACAATGAGCAGTTCTTC.

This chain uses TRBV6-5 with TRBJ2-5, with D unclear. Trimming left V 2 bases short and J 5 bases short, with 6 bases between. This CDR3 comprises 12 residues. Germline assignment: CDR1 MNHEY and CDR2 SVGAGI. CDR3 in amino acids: CASSYDGETQYF. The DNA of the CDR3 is TGTGCCAGCAGTTACGACGGGGAGACCCAGTACTTC.

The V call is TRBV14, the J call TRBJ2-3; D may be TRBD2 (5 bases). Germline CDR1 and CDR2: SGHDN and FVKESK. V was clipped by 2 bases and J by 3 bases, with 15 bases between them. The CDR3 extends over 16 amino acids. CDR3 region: CASSQLVTGTTDTQYF. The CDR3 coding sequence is TGTGCCAGCAGCCAACTGGTGACGGGAACTACAGATACGCAGTATTTT. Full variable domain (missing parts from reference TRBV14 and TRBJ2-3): EAGVTQFPSHSVIEKGQTVTLRCDPISGHDNLYWYRRVMGKEIKFLLHFVKESKQDESGMPNNRFLAERTGGTYSTLKVQPAELEDSGVYFCASSQLVTGTTDTQYFGPGTRLTVL.

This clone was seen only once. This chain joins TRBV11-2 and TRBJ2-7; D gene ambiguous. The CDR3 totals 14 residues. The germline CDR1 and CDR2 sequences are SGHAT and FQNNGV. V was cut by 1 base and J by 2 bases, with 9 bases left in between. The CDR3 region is CASSLGPLPYEQYF. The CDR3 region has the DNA TGTGCCAGCAGCTTAGGTCCACTACCCTACGAGCAGTACTTC.

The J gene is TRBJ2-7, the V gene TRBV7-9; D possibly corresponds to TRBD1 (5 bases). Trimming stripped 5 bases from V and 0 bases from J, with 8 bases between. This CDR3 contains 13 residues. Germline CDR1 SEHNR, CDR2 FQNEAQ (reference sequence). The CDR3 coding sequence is TGTGCCAGCAGCCCCGGACACTCCTACGAGCAGTACTTC. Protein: CASSPGHSYEQYF. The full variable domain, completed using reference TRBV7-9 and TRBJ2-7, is DTGVSQNPRHKITKRGQNVTFRCDPISEHNRLYWYRQTLGQGPEFLTYFQNEAQLEKSRLLSDRFSAERPKGSFSTLEIQRTEQGDSAMYLCASSPGHSYEQYFGPGTRLTVT.

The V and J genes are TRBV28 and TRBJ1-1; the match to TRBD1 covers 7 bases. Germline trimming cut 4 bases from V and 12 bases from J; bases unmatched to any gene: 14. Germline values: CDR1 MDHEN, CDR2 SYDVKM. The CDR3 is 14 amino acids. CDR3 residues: CASSSPGAGGMSFF. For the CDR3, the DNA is TGTGCCAGCAGTTCTCCCGGGGCAGGGGGAATGTCTTTCTTT.

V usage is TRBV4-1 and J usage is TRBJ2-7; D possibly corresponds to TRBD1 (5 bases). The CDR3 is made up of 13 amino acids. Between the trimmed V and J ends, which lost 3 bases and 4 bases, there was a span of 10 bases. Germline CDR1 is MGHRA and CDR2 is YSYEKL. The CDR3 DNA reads TGCGCCAGCAGCCACCGCGACAGATACGAGCAGTACTTC. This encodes CASSHRDRYEQYF.